The rows below give T cell receptor beta chains drawn from one sample of a study of T cell repertoires in cytomegalovirus infection. TCRdb used MiXCR to reprocess the reads, holding one entry per CDR3 protein. The sample lists 100,000 to 150,000 distinct CDR3 sequences, roughly 9% occurring once. Sequencing was performed on PBMCs. Receptor source: a human donor in good health (CMV status not recorded). Some clones in this sample may be carry-over from other donors' samples. The CDR3 runs from the conserved cysteine through the conserved F or W. The order of the fields is V gene, clone size, J gene, D gene, CDR3 DNA, CDR3 protein. D genes are given only for firm matches. For some rows the clone size is stated as once, few or many, or as a class when expanded; others skip it.

TRBV5-1,NA,TRBJ1-1,NA,TGCGCCAGCAGCTTGGAACACCCGAACACTGAAGCTTTCTTT,CASSLEHPNTEAFF
TRBV7-2,many,TRBJ2-3,TRBD1,TGTGCCAGCAGCGTTGCCGGGACAGGGGAGTCAGATACGCAGTATTTT,CASSVAGTGESDTQYF
TRBV19,many,TRBJ1-3,NA,TGTGCCAGTAGTAGGGGGGGGCCTGGAAACACCATATATTTT,CASSRGGPGNTIYF
TRBV12-3/TRBV12-4,many,TRBJ2-7,NA,TGTGCCAGCAGTCCGGGACCGGGAGAGCAGTACTTC,CASSPGPGEQYF
TRBV6-2/TRBV6-3,few,TRBJ2-1,NA,TGTGCCAGCAGTTACTCGAATGGGCGTCGGTCCTTC,CASSYSNGRRSF
TRBV30,few,TRBJ2-7,TRBD1,TGTGCCTGGAGCCGTCGGACAGGGGCATACGAGCAGTACTTC,CAWSRRTGAYEQYF
TRBV28,few,TRBJ1-1,NA,TGTGCCAGCCGGTGGAACACTGAAGCTTTCTTT,CASRWNTEAFF
TRBV12-3/TRBV12-4,many,TRBJ1-2,NA,TGTGCCAGCAGTTTAAGGGCGGGACTTCAAGGGGGATATGGCTACACCTTC,CASSLRAGLQGGYGYTF
TRBV6-5,few,TRBJ1-2,TRBD1,TGTGCCAGCCTCCGGGACAGTGCACTTGGGGGCTACACCTTC,CASLRDSALGGYTF
TRBV18,many,TRBJ1-5,NA,TGTGCCAGCTCACCGGACTCCTGGCAGCCCCAGCATTTT,CASSPDSWQPQHF
TRBV2,NA,TRBJ2-7,TRBD1,TGTGCCAGCAGTGAACCTGGGCAGGGGGCCTCCTACGAGCAGTACTTC,CASSEPGQGASYEQYF
TRBV15,many,TRBJ1-2,NA,TGTGCCACCGGATATAACTATGGCTACACCTTC,CATGYNYGYTF
TRBV20-1,few,TRBJ1-2,NA,TGCAGTGCTACTATGAGGGGAGAGGGTGGCTACACCTTC,CSATMRGEGGYTF
TRBV7-2,many,TRBJ2-5,NA,TGTGCCAGCAGTCAGGGGTTCCAAGAGACCCAGTACTTC,CASSQGFQETQYF
TRBV7-2,many,TRBJ2-1,NA,TGTGCCAGCAGCCCCACGTCTTACAATGAGCAGTTCTTC,CASSPTSYNEQFF
TRBV12-5,NA,TRBJ2-1,NA,TGTGCTAGTGGTTGGGGAGGGGGCGGCGTGGGTGTGTCGTTCTTC,CASGWGGGGVGVSFF
TRBV28,many,TRBJ2-3,TRBD1,TGTGCCATCTCGCCGGGACAGGCTCGTAGCACAGATACGCAGTATTTT,CAISPGQARSTDTQYF
TRBV20-1,NA,TRBJ1-1,TRBD1,TGCAGTGCTAAGGCCTTTCAGGGGGAGACTGAAGCTTTCTTT,CSAKAFQGETEAFF
TRBV4-2,many,TRBJ2-3,NA,TGTGCCAGCAGCCAAGATAGGGGGGGCCTTCCAGATACGCAGTATTTT,CASSQDRGGLPDTQYF
TRBV28,many,TRBJ2-3,NA,TGTGCCAGCAGTTTAGCTAGCCCAGATACGCAGTATTTT,CASSLASPDTQYF
TRBV20-1,few,TRBJ2-2,TRBD1,TGCAGTGCTAGAGATGGGCGGGCAGGGGGGAACACCGGGGAGCTGTTTTTT,CSARDGRAGGNTGELFF
TRBV28,many,TRBJ1-5,NA,TGTGCCAGCAGTTCCTTTTGGGAGTCCGGGGGGGCAGGCAATCAGCCCCAGCATTTT,CASSSFWESGGAGNQPQHF
TRBV7-8,many,TRBJ2-3,NA,TGTGCCAGCAGCTTACCAGATACGCAGTATTTT,CASSLPDTQYF
TRBV7-8,many,TRBJ2-1,TRBD2,TGTGCCAGCAGCCCCGGGGGGTCAAAAAAGAGCTCCTACAATGAGCAGTTCTTC,CASSPGGSKKSSYNEQFF
TRBV19,many,TRBJ1-2,TRBD1,TGTGCCAGTAGTCGAGGATTGGGACAGGTCTCCTATGGCTACACCTTC,CASSRGLGQVSYGYTF
TRBV7-2,NA,TRBJ2-1,NA,TGTGCCAGCAGCGATTGGACTGGATACAATGAGCAGTTCTTC,CASSDWTGYNEQFF
TRBV12-3/TRBV12-4,NA,TRBJ2-1,NA,TGTGCCAGCACCGTGGGGGCCGGCATGCAGTTCTTC,CASTVGAGMQFF
TRBV7-2,many,TRBJ2-1,NA,TGTGCCAGCAGCCTGCAAGGGGGTGGAGCCTACAATGAGCAGTTCTTC,CASSLQGGGAYNEQFF
TRBV5-6,NA,TRBJ1-1,NA,TGTGCCAGCAGCAAACCCTCAAGTCGTGCGAACACTGAAGCTTTCTTT,CASSKPSSRANTEAFF
TRBV12-3/TRBV12-4,NA,TRBJ2-5,NA,TGTGCCAGCAGTTTATATGCTAGCGAAGAGACCCAGTACTTC,CASSLYASEETQYF
TRBV28,many,TRBJ1-6,NA,TGTGCCAGCAGTTTAGGGACCCCGGGGAGGAGAGATTCACCCCTCCACTTT,CASSLGTPGRRDSPLHF
TRBV20-1,few,TRBJ2-5,NA,TGCAGTGCTAGAGCGGGGGGCGGGGAGACCCAGTACTTC,CSARAGGGETQYF
TRBV5-6,many,TRBJ1-6,TRBD1,TGTGCCAGCATCCGAAACTCGGGACAGGGCCTTTCACCCCTCCACTTT,CASIRNSGQGLSPLHF
TRBV7-9,many,TRBJ1-1,NA,TGTGCCAGCAATAGAGGGGCACTCGGAGACACTGAAGCTTTCTTT,CASNRGALGDTEAFF
TRBV3-1,many,TRBJ2-7,NA,TGTGCCAGCAGCCGGGGCTATGGTGCCGAGCAGTACTTC,CASSRGYGAEQYF
TRBV7-2,medium-sized,TRBJ2-1,TRBD2,TGTGCCAGCAGCTTGTCTAATGGGGGAGGGGATCGTCCTGAGCAGTTCTTC,CASSLSNGGGDRPEQFF
TRBV7-8,many,TRBJ2-5,TRBD2,TGTGCCAGCAGCCCACTAGCGGGGGGGCTCATGGAGACCCAGTACTTC,CASSPLAGGLMETQYF
TRBV29-1,NA,TRBJ1-3,NA,TGCAGCGTCATCTCTGGAAACACCATATATTTT,CSVISGNTIYF
TRBV7-2,many,TRBJ1-2,NA,TGTGCCAGCAGCTTCGAGGGTCTGTCGGGATACGGCTACACCTTC,CASSFEGLSGYGYTF
TRBV2,NA,TRBJ1-4,NA,TGTGCCAGCAGTGAATCCGAGGGGAGGGGAGAAAAACTGTTTTTT,CASSESEGRGEKLFF
TRBV5-1,NA,TRBJ2-1,NA,TGCGCCAGCAGCTGGCAGGGTAATGAGCAGTTCTTC,CASSWQGNEQFF
TRBV19,NA,TRBJ1-5,NA,TGTGCCAGTAGTATGTCAGGGGCAGGGAGAAGCAATCAGCCCCAGCATTTT,CASSMSGAGRSNQPQHF
TRBV28,NA,TRBJ1-1,NA,TGTGCCAGCAGTTTAACTCCCAGGGGCTATGGAACTGAAGCTTTCTTT,CASSLTPRGYGTEAFF
TRBV15,many,TRBJ2-5,TRBD2,TGTGCCACCAGCAGAGAAAAGCGGGGGCAAGAGACCCAGTACTTC,CATSREKRGQETQYF
TRBV6-1,many,TRBJ1-4,NA,TGTGCCAGCAGTCCTAGGGGGAGGGGGGAAAAACTGTTTTTT,CASSPRGRGEKLFF
TRBV28,many,TRBJ2-3,TRBD2,TGTGCCAGCACCTTTGGGGGGGGAGCCACAGATACGCAGTATTTT,CASTFGGGATDTQYF
TRBV28,many,TRBJ1-1,NA,TGTGCCAGCACCAAGGGGGGAAGTTGGACTGAAGCTTTCTTT,CASTKGGSWTEAFF
TRBV5-1,many,TRBJ2-7,TRBD1,TGCGCCAGCAGCGGACAGGGATCCTCCTACGAGCAGTACTTC,CASSGQGSSYEQYF
TRBV5-4,NA,TRBJ2-1,TRBD1,TGTGCCAGCAGCTTACCGGGACAGTCGTACAATGAGCAGTTCTTC,CASSLPGQSYNEQFF
TRBV7-2,many,TRBJ2-1,NA,TGTGCCAGCACCCTACCCGAGCCCCGACAGTTCTTC,CASTLPEPRQFF
TRBV15,NA,TRBJ2-1,TRBD2,TGTGCCACCAGCGCTTACGGGGGGGCGAAGAACAATGAGCAGTTCTTC,CATSAYGGAKNNEQFF
TRBV29-1,few,TRBJ1-5,NA,TGCAGCGTCGCCGTTGGGACATCCAAAGATCAGCCCCAGCATTTT,CSVAVGTSKDQPQHF
TRBV4-2,many,TRBJ1-3,NA,TGTGCCAGCAGCCAGCAAACAGGGACGGGAAACACCATATATTTT,CASSQQTGTGNTIYF
TRBV2,many,TRBJ2-3,TRBD1,TGTGCCATCTGGACAGGGGGCACAGATACGCAGTATTTT,CAIWTGGTDTQYF
TRBV4-1,many,TRBJ2-5,NA,TGCGCCAGCAGCCAAGATCACCGGGACACAGAGACCCAGTACTTC,CASSQDHRDTETQYF
TRBV15,many,TRBJ2-5,TRBD2,TGTGCCACCAGCAGTCACCTCGCGGGGGGGACCCAGTACTTC,CATSSHLAGGTQYF
TRBV14,many,TRBJ1-1,NA,TGTGCCAGCAGCCAAGAACTAGCAGGGCGAAGTACTGAAGCTTTCTTT,CASSQELAGRSTEAFF
TRBV20-1,many,TRBJ1-1,NA,TGCAGTGCTAGAGATCTCGAGCGGGTTGACACTGAAGCTTTCTTT,CSARDLERVDTEAFF
TRBV19,many,TRBJ1-1,TRBD1,TGTGCCAGTAGGCCGGGACAGGGGAACACTGAAGCTTTCTTT,CASRPGQGNTEAFF
TRBV28,NA,TRBJ1-3,NA,TGTGCCAGCAGCCGGGAGGCGGGAAACACCATATATTTT,CASSREAGNTIYF